What follows describes a single TCR beta chain. Its antigen is still unknown. This record belongs to a study of vaccination and CD4 T cells after COVID-19. For the study at large: Blood was drawn a median roughly 79 days post second dose, range 14 to 241. As a positive control, some control cultures were given a CEFX pool, while others were given an HIV-1 Nef pool or no peptide.

Sequencing of cultured CD4+ T cell DNA used the Oncomine TCR Beta short-read assay. TCRdb re-derived calls from the PCR reads in MiXCR, one entry per CDR3 protein. The data contain some 7,000 distinct CDR3 sequences, around 47% of them singletons. This CDR3 has 11 residues. Trimming cost V 4 bases and J 5 bases, with 6 bases left between them. Germline V lookup: CDR1 SGHRS, CDR2 YFSETQ. Treatment described: 10-day PBMC culture with coronavirus spike peptide pools or control peptides (ViraFEST assay). CD4+ T cells of the unexposed donor were collected before the COVID-19 pandemic (2011-2018). When enough cells were available, unexposed-donor CD4+ T cells were probed with SARS-CoV-2 S/N and four cold-coronavirus spikes.

The chain joins TRBV5-1 to TRBJ2-5, with D unresolved. Sequenced input: CD4+ T cells from blood, cultured in vitro. The sequence came from a human donor in good health. Here the CDR3 DNA reads TGCGCCAGCAGCCCCGGTGAGACCCAGTACTTC. Amino acids: CASSPGETQYF.